This TCR beta chain was captured by sequencing in a study of T-cell memory formation after mild COVID-19. In its sample, this clonotype was seen a few times. From germline, CDR1 is SGHTA and CDR2 FQGNSA. This CDR3 is 17 amino acids long. The V segment lost 7 bases and the J segment 6 bases; nucleotides outside the gene matches: 15. From the 5' RACE reads, TCRdb called clonotypes with MiXCR, one entry per CDR3 protein. The profile shows 350,000 to 450,000 distinct CDR3 sequences, around 14% of them singletons. This TCR derives from a man younger than 35 who had mild COVID-19 (a few samples of this study predate the infection). Cell type and time point are not known. The specimen sequenced was PBMCs or a T cell subset sorted from them (not recorded which). The chain carries TRBV7-2 and TRBJ2-3; 11 bases fit TRBD2. DNA for the CDR3: TGTGCCAGCAACCACCCGAGGCTAGCGGGGGGATCGGATACGCAGTATTTT. Protein sequence: CASNHPRLAGGSDTQYF.